This passage covers 5 T cell receptor beta chains from one sample sequenced in a study of human versus mouse CDR3 diversity and MHC coevolution (TCRdb year 2017). The library was generated by the immunoSEQ multiplex PCR assay. TCRdb carries this immuneACCESS record with in-frame sequences only. Its versions omit some clonotypes, under half of them owing to an unresolved V gene in the studies checked, with the rest unexplained. Here the sample has 75,000 to 90,000 clones; around 95% occur a single time. The ten largest clones add up to about 1.5% of the sample. Sample: naive CD4+ T cells from blood. Read against the paper, the sample's cell subset or site label means: CD45RO-negative CD62L-positive naive CD4 T cells. These receptors originate from a person aged 30-69 years in good health.

The rearrangement joins TRBV5-4 to TRBJ1-4; 7 bases line up with TRBD1. The V and J ends lost 3 bases and 3 bases, in that order; junction bases with no gene match: 5. This CDR3 is built from 15 residues. Germline V gene data show CDR1 as SGHNT and CDR2 as YYREEE (reference sequence). CDR3 sequence: CASSSQGESNEKLFF. The CDR3 nucleotides read TGTGCCAGCAGCTCTCAGGGGGAGTCTAATGAAAAACTGTTTTTT.

The rearrangement links TRBV5-4 to TRBJ1-2, with a possible D match to TRBD1 (5 bases). Trimming took 2 bases from V and 7 from J, leaving 18 bases between them. The CDR3 length is 15 residues. Germline V CDR1 and CDR2: SGHNT, YYREEE (reference sequence). CDR3 nucleotide sequence: TGTGCCAGCAGCTTACCGGGACTAAATCAGGGTGGCTACACCTTC. Amino acids: CASSLPGLNQGGYTF.

The genes are TRBV5-4 and TRBJ2-2, with TRBD2 as a possible D gene (5 bases). There are 17 residues in the CDR3. V was shortened by 0 bases and J by 1 base, with 13 bases between the two germline ends. CDR1 and CDR2 (germline): SGHNT, YYREEE (reference sequence). For the CDR3, the DNA is TGTGCCAGCAGCTTGGAGCGGACTCTTGTGAACACCGGGGAGCTGTTTTTT. Residues: CASSLERTLVNTGELFF.

The chain has TRBV7-3 and TRBJ2-3; D might be TRBD2 (5 bases). The CDR3 has 15 residues. CDR1 SGHTA and CDR2 FQGTGA come from the germline V gene. Trimming pared 2 bases from V and 4 bases from J, leaving 13 bases between. CDR3 coding DNA: TGTGCCAGCAGCTTACGGGCGGGTTCCCCAGATACGCAGTATTTT. Its translation: CASSLRAGSPDTQYF.

This clone occurred once. The chain joins TRBV11-3 to TRBJ1-1; tentative D call: TRBD1 (5 bases). The germline V and J ends were trimmed by 3 bases and 1 base, with 24 bases remaining between them. The CDR3 contains 19 residues. Germline V gene data show CDR1 as SGHNT and CDR2 as YENEEA. The DNA of the CDR3 is TGTGCCAGCAGCTTTGTTGTGCGGGAGGGGTCAGTCGGGAACACTGAAGCTTTCTTT. Its translation is CASSFVVREGSVGNTEAFF.